A selection of T cell receptor beta chains follows, all from one sample in a study of T cell responses to AZD1222 COVID-19 vaccine. Here immunoSEQ multiplex PCR was the method, and the copy in TCRdb shows in-frame clones only, minus some. Of about 120,000 clones listed, over 75% were seen once; the top ten hold around 3.1%. The sequences come from peripheral blood, collected on day 0 of AZD1222 vaccination. These receptors all stem from an adult in good health. The CDR3 runs from the conserved cysteine through the conserved F or W. A D gene is named only where the DNA matches it firmly. Not all rows give a size; the values are once, few, many and, for expanded clones, a class.

>NA|TRBJ2-3|NA|TRBV6-2/TRBV6-3
CASSYRQPDTQYF
TGTGCCAGCAGTTATCGCCAGCCAGATACGCAGTATTTT
>NA|TRBJ2-1|NA|TRBV4-2
CASSQEAQGAYNEQFF
TGTGCCAGCAGCCAAGAGGCCCAGGGTGCCTACAATGAGCAGTTCTTC
>NA|TRBJ1-1|NA|TRBV5-5
CASSLFFGGDGDTEAFF
TGTGCCAGCAGCTTGTTTTTTGGGGGGGACGGGGACACTGAAGCTTTCTTT
>NA|TRBJ1-1|NA|TRBV11-3
CASSLDLNTEAFF
TGTGCCAGCAGCTTAGATTTGAACACTGAAGCTTTCTTT
>NA|TRBJ1-6|NA|TRBV7-6
CASSRFGGGSSYNSPLHF
TGTGCCAGCAGCCGCTTCGGGGGGGGGAGCTCCTATAATTCACCCCTCCACTTT
>NA|TRBJ1-6|TRBD1|TRBV7-2
CASSPDRVASPLHF
TGTGCCAGCAGCCCGGACAGGGTTGCTTCACCCCTCCACTTT
>NA|TRBJ2-7|NA|TRBV6-5
CASSLTGHPYEQYF
TGTGCCAGCAGTTTAACGGGACATCCCTACGAGCAGTACTTC
>few|TRBJ2-2|TRBD2|TRBV6-2/TRBV6-3
CASSTLAGGTGELFF
TGTGCCAGCAGTACCCTAGCGGGAGGCACCGGGGAGCTGTTTTTT
>NA|TRBJ2-7|NA|TRBV12-3/TRBV12-4
CASSLSGAEGQYF
TGTGCCAGCAGTTTATCAGGGGCGGAGGGGCAGTACTTC
>once|TRBJ1-6|TRBD1|TRBV19
CASSIDRVNSPLHF
TGTGCCAGTAGTATCGACAGGGTGAATTCACCCCTCCACTTT
>NA|TRBJ2-1|NA|TRBV7-9
CASSLVWDSYNEQFF
TGTGCCAGCAGCTTAGTATGGGACTCCTACAATGAGCAGTTCTTC
>NA|TRBJ1-4|TRBD1|TRBV4-1
CASSQGTGTNEKLFF
TGCGCCAGCAGCCAGGGGACAGGGACTAATGAAAAACTGTTTTTT
>NA|TRBJ2-7|TRBD1|TRBV7-9
CASSLGQGVTYEQYF
TGTGCCAGCAGCTTAGGACAGGGCGTCACCTACGAGCAGTACTTC
>NA|TRBJ2-2|TRBD2|TRBV2
CASTAGRDTGELFF
TGTGCCAGCACGGCAGGGAGGGACACCGGGGAGCTGTTTTTT
>once|TRBJ1-2|TRBD1|TRBV6-5
CASRALPEGAYGYTF
TGTGCCAGCAGGGCTCTCCCAGAGGGGGCGTATGGCTACACCTTC
>NA|TRBJ2-2|TRBD1|TRBV2
CASSQGENAGELFF
TGTGCCAGCAGTCAGGGGGAGAACGCCGGGGAGCTGTTTTTT
>NA|TRBJ2-5|NA|TRBV3-1/TRBV3-2
CASSYLDREGETQYF
TGTGCCAGCAGCTACCTGGACAGGGAGGGAGAGACCCAGTACTTC
>NA|TRBJ1-4|NA|TRBV11-2
CASTPPNEKLFF
TGTGCCAGCACCCCCCCTAATGAAAAACTGTTTTTT
>NA|TRBJ1-1|TRBD1|TRBV5-4
CASSLEGQGGTEAFF
TGTGCCAGCAGCTTGGAAGGACAGGGGGGCACTGAAGCTTTCTTT
>NA|TRBJ1-1|TRBD1|TRBV4-2
CASSQDSRGGTEAFF
TGTGCCAGCAGCCAAGATTCCAGGGGGGGGACTGAAGCTTTCTTT
>NA|TRBJ1-6|NA|TRBV9
CASSVVGGSSPLHF
TGTGCCAGCAGCGTAGTCGGGGGAAGCTCACCCCTCCACTTT
>NA|TRBJ2-3|NA|TRBV27
CASSLSHYAATDTQYF
TGTGCCAGCAGTCTGTCCCACTACGCGGCGACAGATACGCAGTATTTT
>NA|TRBJ2-4|NA|TRBV29-1
CSASRVGIENIQYF
TGCAGCGCCTCTAGGGTCGGGATCGAAAACATTCAGTACTTC
>NA|TRBJ2-1|NA|TRBV4-1
CASSQDPSFYNEQFF
TGCGCCAGCAGCCAAGATCCCAGCTTCTACAATGAGCAGTTCTTC